This entry is about one T cell receptor beta chain. In the original analysis: Amplification of reference gene primers was used by the study to estimate nucleated cell counts. Measured with immunoSEQ multiplex PCR; TCRdb has only the in-frame clones, and not every one. V, J and clone size reflect that table, while D and trimming were determined from the DNA. This sample carries under 300,000 clones, 86% of them seen once, and the ten largest clones take around 2.2%. This specimen comes from a study of blood T cell repertoires in COVID-19. Looking at the study overall: The United States, Italy and Spain supplied acute and convalescent COVID-19 samples.

V was pared by 1 base and J by 8 bases, with 12 bases between. The CDR3 spans 14 residues. From germline, CDR1 is KGHSH and CDR2 LQKENI. The sequence was collected from a young man who had recovered from COVID-19. The chain is built from TRBV18 and TRBJ2-1; D might be TRBD1 (6 bases). The specimen was peripheral blood. This CDR3 reads CASSPHNRVHEQFF. CDR3 nucleotide sequence: TGTGCCAGCTCACCACATAACAGGGTCCATGAGCAGTTCTTC.